The 27 T cell receptor beta chains given below trace back to one sample, sequenced in a study of blood T cells in healthy people across ages. Next came a second PCR, run for about 6 to 12 cycles, which used a sample-barcoded 5' primer along with a J-beta primer mix. Using its own MiXCR run on the 5' RACE reads, TCRdb lists one record per CDR3 protein. Here the sample spans over 1,200,000 distinct CDR3 sequences, 59% being singletons. Sequenced sample: blood. These receptors were obtained from a man between 18 and 29 years old in good health.

The J gene is TRBJ2-1, the V gene TRBV7-9; D unresolved. The DNA end favors TRBJ2-7, so the J call may be wrong. Looked up from germline, CDR1 is SEHNR and CDR2 is FQNEAQ (reference sequence). There are 16 residues in the CDR3. The CDR3 sequence: CASSSSDGYPYNEQYF. CDR3 nucleotide sequence: TGTGCCAGCAGCTCCTCAGACGGTTATCCTTACAATGAGCAGTACTTC.

CDR3 protein: CASSAGDWSEKLFF. The CDR3 DNA reads TGTGCCAGCAGCGCGGGGGACTGGAGCGAAAAACTGTTTTTT. The J gene is TRBJ1-4, the V gene TRBV9, with D possibly TRBD1 on 5 matching bases. In germline, CDR1 is SGDLS, CDR2 YYNGEE. The CDR3 length is 14 residues. With 3 bases removed from V and 8 bases from J, the gap between germline ends came to 14 bases.

The chain recombines TRBV2 with TRBJ2-7; D gene unclear. CDR1 SNHLY and CDR2 FYNNEI come from the germline V gene. With 4 bases removed from V and 9 bases from J, the gap between germline ends came to 13 bases. This CDR3 spans 12 amino acids. The DNA for the CDR3 is TGTGCCAGCAGTGTCCAGCGAGATCTGCAGTACTTC. It encodes CASSVQRDLQYF.

The chain combines TRBV29-1 with TRBJ2-7; D remains unclear. The V end lost 3 bases, the J end lost 4 bases, and 7 bases lay between the germline ends. The germline CDR1 and CDR2 sequences are SQVTM and ANQGSEA. The CDR3 sequence is 11 residues long. CDR3 amino acids: CSVETVYEQYF. DNA for the CDR3: TGCAGCGTTGAGACGGTTTACGAGCAGTACTTC.

This chain connects TRBV20-1 to TRBJ2-1; D perhaps matches TRBD1 (5 bases). The CDR3 consists of 13 residues. Trimming stripped 1 base from V and 7 bases from J, with 11 bases between. In germline, CDR1 is DFQATT, CDR2 SNEGSKA (reference sequence). The CDR3 region is CSARVATVNEQFF. The DNA of the CDR3 is TGCAGTGCTAGAGTGGCGACAGTGAATGAGCAGTTCTTC.

V gene TRBV27 combines with J gene TRBJ2-3; perhaps TRBD2 as D (6 bases). Trimming pared 5 bases from V and 3 bases from J, leaving 15 bases between. Germline values: CDR1 MNHEY, CDR2 SMNVEV (reference sequence). The CDR3 is made up of 15 amino acids. As DNA, the CDR3 is TGTGCCAGCAGTCCTCTGGGGACTCGAACAGATACGCAGTATTTT. Its translation is CASSPLGTRTDTQYF.

The chain is built from TRBV27 and TRBJ2-1; TRBD1 aligns across 10 bases. The DNA end is more similar to TRBJ2-7, so the J call may be wrong. CDR1 is MNHEY and CDR2 is SMNVEV in the germline V gene (reference sequence). The CDR3 runs 17 residues. As DNA, the CDR3 is TGTGCCAGCAGTTTATCGAGTCTCGGACAGGGGGTTTACGAGCAGTACTTC. This sequence encodes CASSLSSLGQGVYEQYF.

The V call is TRBV29-1, the J call TRBJ2-5, with 9 positions matching TRBD2. CDR1 and CDR2 (germline): SQVTM, ANQGSEA. The CDR3 covers 15 residues. The ends lost 3 bases at V and 4 bases at J; junction bases unmatched: 9. The CDR3: CSVDPGGSGGETQYF. The CDR3, as DNA: TGCAGCGTTGATCCGGGGGGTAGCGGGGGAGAGACCCAGTACTTC.

The gene calls are TRBV27 and TRBJ2-3; 7 bases fit TRBD1. V shed 6 bases and J 5 bases; nucleotides not matched to a gene: 8. The CDR3 covers 14 residues. The germline V gene encodes CDR1 MNHEY and CDR2 SMNVEV (reference sequence). CDR3 protein: CASRRQGRGDTQYF. The CDR3 nucleotides read TGTGCCAGCAGAAGACAGGGTAGAGGAGATACGCAGTATTTT.

J is TRBJ2-1 and V is TRBV6-2 or TRBV6-3, with D possibly being TRBD1 (5 bases). The ends were cut back, 2 bases at V and 7 bases at J, with 15 bases in the middle. Per germline, CDR1 MNHEY and CDR2 SVGEGT. This CDR3 comprises 15 residues. The DNA of the CDR3 is TGTGCCAGCAGTTACGCGCTACAGGCCCTGAATGAGCAGTTCTTC. Residues: CASSYALQALNEQFF.

The chain employs TRBV12-3 or TRBV12-4 and TRBJ2-1; D not certain. Trimming cost V 4 bases and J 7 bases, with 8 bases left between them. This CDR3 has 12 amino acids. The CDR3 loop is CASSYGHNEQFF. CDR3 bases: TGTGCCAGCAGTTACGGCCATAATGAGCAGTTCTTC.

The chain has TRBV7-6 and TRBJ1-1; possibly TRBD1 for D (6 bases). The germline V gene has CDR1 SGHVS and CDR2 FNYEAQ. This CDR3 is built from 17 residues. The V end was cut by 4 bases, the J end by 3 bases, with 21 bases between. This chain's CDR3 is CASSSPLNRETDTEAFF. DNA of the CDR3: TGTGCCAGCAGCTCGCCACTTAACAGGGAGACGGACACTGAAGCTTTCTTT. Using reference TRBV7-6 and TRBJ1-1 for the parts outside the CDR3, the full variable domain is GAGVSQSPRYKVTKRGQDVALRCDPISGHVSLYWYRQALGQGPEFLTYFNYEAQQDKSGLPNDRFSAERPEGSISTLTIQRTEQRDSAMYRCASSSPLNRETDTEAFFGQGTRLTVV.

The chain couples TRBV11-3 to TRBJ2-1; 8 bases map to TRBD1. V lost 5 bases to trimming and J lost 9 bases; unmatched junction nucleotides: 12. The CDR3 is 15 amino acids. Germline V CDR1 and CDR2: SGHNT, YENEEA. The CDR3 spells CASSERQGLAAEQFF. CDR3 in DNA: TGTGCCAGCAGCGAAAGACAGGGGCTGGCGGCTGAGCAGTTCTTC.

The chain is built from TRBV7-6 and TRBJ2-7; perhaps TRBD2 as D (5 bases). Trimming took 10 bases from V and 6 from J, leaving 10 bases between them. The length of the CDR3 is 10 residues. In germline, CDR1 is SGHVS, CDR2 FNYEAQ. The CDR3 reads CATREGEQYF. DNA for the CDR3: TGTGCCACGAGGGAAGGCGAGCAGTACTTC. Together with reference TRBV7-6 and TRBJ2-7, the CDR3 gives the full variable domain: GAGVSQSPRYKVTKRGQDVALRCDPISGHVSLYWYRQALGQGPEFLTYFNYEAQQDKSGLPNDRFSAERPEGSISTLTIQRTEQRDSAMYRCATREGEQYFGPGTRLTVT.

CDR3 in DNA: TGTGCCAGCAGCCAAGATTTAGCCTCCTACGGGCAGTACTTC. It codes for CASSQDLASYGQYF. J is TRBJ2-4 and V is TRBV4-2; D unresolved. CDR3 length: 14 residues. V lost 0 bases to trimming and J lost 13 bases, with 16 bases between them. Germline V gene lookup returns CDR1 LGHNA and CDR2 YNFKEQ.

The chain combines TRBV20-1 with TRBJ2-4; TRBD2 matches at 10 bases. The CDR3 is 14 residues long. Germline V gene lookup returns CDR1 DFQATT and CDR2 SNEGSKA (reference sequence). Germline trimming cut 4 bases from V and 8 bases from J; bases unmatched to any gene: 8. CDR3 sequence (DNA): TGCAGTGCTAAGTCCCTAGCGGGAGAGGACATTCAGTACTTC. This sequence encodes CSAKSLAGEDIQYF.

V is TRBV7-9 and J is TRBJ2-3, with D hard to call. Trimming removed 5 bases from V and 6 bases from J, with 15 bases in between. The length of the CDR3 is 14 residues. CDR1 and CDR2 (germline): SEHNR, FQNEAQ (reference sequence). The CDR3, as DNA: TGTGCCAGCAGCCCTACTATCAGGAGCGATACGCAGTATTTT. Translated: CASSPTIRSDTQYF.

The chain uses TRBV4-1 and TRBJ1-1; no reliable D call. Germline assignment: CDR1 MGHRA and CDR2 YSYEKL. The CDR3 sequence is 14 residues long. V lost 2 bases to trimming and J lost 4 bases, with 11 bases between them. The CDR3 loop reads CASSQPSSLTEAFF. The DNA of the CDR3 is TGCGCCAGCAGCCAACCAAGTTCGCTCACTGAAGCTTTCTTT.

The chain couples TRBV12-3 or TRBV12-4 to TRBJ2-7; 10 bases match TRBD2. The CDR3 length is 15 residues. The J segment lost 0 bases and the V segment lost 3 bases, leaving 2 bases of the junction unmatched. Here the CDR3 DNA reads TGTGCCAGCAGTTTCCTAGCGGGAGACTCCTACGAGCAGTACTTC. As protein: CASSFLAGDSYEQYF.

This chain links TRBV29-1 with TRBJ2-1; 7 nucleotides line up with TRBD1. The CDR3 is 14 amino acids. V lost 3 bases and J lost 7; bases outside the gene matches: 9. CDR1 SQVTM and CDR2 ANQGSEA come from the germline V gene. CDR3 DNA sequence: TGCAGCGTTGAGGGTAGGGACAGTGGGAATGAGCAGTTCTTC. Residues: CSVEGRDSGNEQFF.

J is TRBJ1-2 and V is TRBV25-1, with TRBD1 identical over 7 bases. Germline assignment: CDR1 MGHDK and CDR2 SYGVNS. The length of the CDR3 is 13 residues. V lost 5 bases and J lost 8; bases outside the gene matches: 8. This CDR3 is CASSSRGGLGYTF. The CDR3 nucleotides are TGTGCCAGCAGTAGTCGAGGGGGCTTAGGCTACACCTTC.

V usage is TRBV7-7 and J usage is TRBJ2-1; weak D call: TRBD2 (5 bases). Germline V lookup: CDR1 SSHAT, CDR2 FNYEAQ (reference sequence). The CDR3 is made up of 13 amino acids. CDR3 region: CASAGLVSNEQFF. The DNA of the CDR3 is TGTGCTAGTGCGGGCCTAGTGAGCAATGAGCAGTTCTTC.

As concerns this clonotype: Compared with germline, one end of the junction differs, possibly owing to a read error. This chain links TRBV4-2 with TRBJ2-3; D unresolved. This CDR3 has 14 residues. The germline gives CDR1 LGHNA, CDR2 YNFKEQ. CDR3 protein: CASSQVPGPDTLYF. The CDR3 DNA follows: TGTGCCAGCAGCCAAGTCCCGGGTCCGGATACGCTGTATTTT.

The chain is built from TRBV3-1 and TRBJ2-7; D gene unclear. Germline CDR1 LGHDT, CDR2 YNNKEL (reference sequence). The CDR3 totals 14 residues. Trimming removed 0 bases from V and 2 bases from J, with 8 bases in between. CDR3 in amino acids: CASSQDWGTYEQYF. The CDR3 bases are TGTGCCAGCAGCCAAGACTGGGGAACCTACGAGCAGTACTTC.

This clonotype was seen a few times. The rearrangement joins TRBV15 to TRBJ2-3; D may be TRBD2 (5 bases). V lost 1 base, J lost 4 bases, and 12 bases lay in between. Germline V CDR1 and CDR2: LNHNV, YYDKDF (reference sequence). This CDR3 is built from 15 residues. DNA of the CDR3: TGTGCCACCAGCAGAGTGGGGAGAGCCCCAGATACGCAGTATTTT. Translation: CATSRVGRAPDTQYF.

V usage is TRBV29-1 and J usage is TRBJ1-1; 8 bases are shared with TRBD1. Germline assignment: CDR1 SQVTM and CDR2 ANQGSEA. CDR3 length equals 13 residues. With V trimmed by 6 bases and J by 3 bases, 6 bases remained unmatched. The CDR3 DNA reads as TGCAGCGTCCCGGACAGGGCTGACACTGAAGCTTTCTTT. Amino acids: CSVPDRADTEAFF.

The CDR3 protein is CASSQDWGTGFLEQYF. The CDR3 region has the DNA TGCGCCAGCAGCCAAGATTGGGGGACAGGGTTCCTCGAGCAGTACTTC. V gene TRBV4-3 combines with J gene TRBJ2-7, with TRBD1 matching over 9 bases. CDR1 is LGHNA, CDR2 YSLEER, per germline. V was pared by 0 bases and J by 6 bases, with 9 bases of the junction left unmatched. The length of the CDR3 is 16 residues.